This passage covers 29 T cell receptor beta chains from one sample sequenced in a study of blood T cells in healthy people across ages. The second PCR ran roughly 6 to 11 cycles with a sample-barcoded 5' primer and J-beta primers. Via MiXCR, TCRdb re-called the 5' RACE reads, giving one row per CDR3 protein. The data contain more than 800,000 distinct CDR3 sequences, roughly 45% of them singletons. The specimen sequenced was blood. Source of these receptors: a woman aged 55-75 years in good health.

This clonotype was counted only a few times. Here the CDR3 reads CSARDPGQGQTQYF. In DNA, the CDR3 is TGCAGTGCTAGAGATCCAGGACAGGGCCAGACCCAGTACTTC. The chain joins TRBV20-1 to TRBJ2-7, with 8 nucleotides matching TRBD1. The better agreement between TRBJ2-5 and the DNA end casts doubt on the J call. Germline V CDR1 and CDR2: DFQATT, SNEGSKA (reference sequence). This CDR3 is built from 14 residues.

This chain connects TRBV13 to TRBJ2-1; D gene uncertain. The ends were cut back, 5 bases at V and 10 bases at J, with 6 bases in the middle. Germline CDR1 and CDR2: PRHDT and FYEKMQ (reference sequence). The CDR3 is made up of 10 amino acids. CDR3 sequence: CASSQLEQFF. The CDR3 DNA reads TGTGCCAGCAGCCAACTGGAGCAGTTCTTC.

This clonotype was detected a few times. V is TRBV27 and J is TRBJ2-3; no clear D gene. V lost 6 bases, J lost 4 bases, and 14 bases lay in between. CDR3 length: 14 amino acids. The V gene's germline CDR1 is MNHEY and CDR2 SMNVEV (reference sequence). DNA for the CDR3: TGTGCCAGCAGCGAACAGAGATATCCAGATACGCAGTATTTT. Translated: CASSEQRYPDTQYF.

This clonotype appeared a few times. This rearrangement joins TRBV27 to TRBJ2-7; D is undetermined. V was pared by 0 bases and J by 1 base, with 7 bases between. CDR3 length: 14 amino acids. Germline V gives CDR1 MNHEY, CDR2 SMNVEV (reference sequence). Here the CDR3 reads CASSLSDFSYEQYF. CDR3 nucleotides: TGTGCCAGCAGTTTATCAGATTTTTCCTACGAGCAGTACTTC.

The chain joins TRBV20-1 to TRBJ2-1; 11 bases map to TRBD2. The J segment lost 4 bases and the V segment lost 5 bases, leaving 7 bases of the junction unmatched. This CDR3 is 15 amino acids long. CDR1 is DFQATT, CDR2 SNEGSKA, per germline (reference sequence). The CDR3 sequence is CSAQALAGVYNEQFF. The CDR3 nucleotides read TGCAGTGCTCAAGCACTAGCGGGGGTATACAATGAGCAGTTCTTC.

This clonotype was recorded a few times. The rearrangement joins TRBV3-1 to TRBJ2-4; D may be TRBD1 or TRBD2 (6 bases each). The J call may not be correct, given that the DNA end is closer to TRBJ2-5. Germline CDR1 reads LGHDT; CDR2 reads YNNKEL (reference sequence). This CDR3 comprises 16 residues. The chain's CDR3 is CASSQDKGGVAETQYF. The DNA of the CDR3 is TGTGCCAGCAGCCAAGATAAGGGGGGCGTAGCAGAGACCCAGTACTTC.

CDR3 region: CSARGASGSSYNEQFF. CDR3 nucleotide sequence: TGCAGTGCTAGGGGGGCTAGCGGGAGCTCCTACAATGAGCAGTTCTTC. The chain links TRBV20-1 to TRBJ2-1; TRBD2 aligns across 10 bases. Germline assignment: CDR1 DFQATT and CDR2 SNEGSKA (reference sequence). With 3 bases clipped from V and 0 bases from J, the junction kept 5 bases outside the gene matches. This CDR3 has 16 amino acids.

Written as DNA, the CDR3 is TGTGCCATCCCCAGGGGCACCACTAGCACAGATACGCAGTATTTT. Its translation: CAIPRGTTSTDTQYF. The J gene is TRBJ2-3, the V gene TRBV2; possibly TRBD1 for D (6 bases). From germline, CDR1 is SNHLY and CDR2 FYNNEI. The length of the CDR3 is 15 residues. V dropped 10 bases and J dropped 0 bases, with 17 bases sitting between them.

The chain recombines TRBV6-2 or TRBV6-3 with TRBJ1-1; possible D gene TRBD1, 5 bases. CDR3 length equals 13 residues. Trimming removed 5 bases at V and 0 bases at J, with 7 bases between. Germline-derived CDR1 and CDR2 are MNHEY and SVGEGT. This CDR3 is CASSGGMNTEAFF. CDR3 coding DNA: TGTGCCAGCAGTGGGGGGATGAACACTGAAGCTTTCTTT.

This rearrangement joins TRBV4-2 to TRBJ1-5; maybe TRBD1 (6 bases). The CDR3 totals 19 residues. Trimming removed 0 bases at V and 1 base at J, with 19 bases between. The germline V gene encodes CDR1 LGHNA and CDR2 YNFKEQ. CDR3 nucleotides: TGTGCCAGCAGCCAAGAACACCTTTCCCTCCAGGGGAGCAATCAGCCCCAGCATTTT. Translation gives CASSQEHLSLQGSNQPQHF.

This clonotype was recorded a few times. The chain is built from TRBV28 and TRBJ1-2, with D perhaps TRBD1 (5 bases). The CDR3 loop spans 14 amino acids. The V gene lost 3 bases and the J gene lost 2 bases, with 10 bases spanning the gap. Germline V gives CDR1 MDHEN, CDR2 SYDVKM. The CDR3 is CASSLPGINYGYTF. CDR3 nucleotide sequence: TGTGCCAGCAGTTTGCCAGGGATAAACTATGGCTACACCTTC.

This rearrangement joins TRBV5-1 to TRBJ2-1; D perhaps matches TRBD2 (6 bases). The CDR3 spans 15 residues. The germline CDR1 and CDR2 sequences are SGHRS and YFSETQ. V gave up 4 bases and J gave up 5 bases, with 16 bases separating them. The DNA for the CDR3 is TGCGCCAGCAGCCCCGGGAGTAACTTGAACAATGAGCAGTTCTTC. It specifies CASSPGSNLNNEQFF.

The rearrangement links TRBV2 to TRBJ2-2, with 11 nucleotides matching TRBD1. In germline, CDR1 is SNHLY, CDR2 FYNNEI. The J segment lost 5 bases and the V segment lost 6 bases, leaving 5 bases of the junction unmatched. The CDR3 sequence is 15 residues long. CDR3 bases: TGTGCCAGCAGAGGACAGGGGGCGCAAACCGGGGAGCTGTTTTTT. Protein: CASRGQGAQTGELFF.

This chain joins TRBV30 and TRBJ2-3; D tentatively reads TRBD1 or TRBD2 (5 bases each). Trimming removed 0 bases from V and 0 bases from J, with 13 bases in between. CDR1 and CDR2 (germline): GTSNPN, SVGIG (reference sequence). The length of the CDR3 is 16 residues. Here the CDR3 DNA reads TGTGCCTGGAGTGTACTCGGGACGTTTAGCACAGATACGCAGTATTTT. Its protein is CAWSVLGTFSTDTQYF.

The chain has TRBV3-1 and TRBJ2-7; D possibly corresponds to TRBD1 (6 bases). Germline-derived CDR1 and CDR2 are LGHDT and YNNKEL (reference sequence). The V end lost 4 bases, the J end lost 4 bases, and 17 bases lay between the germline ends. The CDR3 consists of 15 residues. In DNA form, the CDR3 reads TGTGCCAGCAGCCGGGGGAACAGGGACCTTTACGAGCAGTACTTC. Protein sequence: CASSRGNRDLYEQYF.

The V gene is TRBV5-6, the J gene TRBJ2-4, with 9 bases that match TRBD1. Germline-derived CDR1 and CDR2 are SGHDT and YYEEEE. CDR3 length: 17 residues. J gave up 7 bases and V 1 base, and 12 bases lay outside the gene matches. Here the CDR3 DNA reads TGTGCCAGCAGCTTGACAGGGGGCGCCTTAAGGGGGAACATTCAGTACTTC. This gives the protein CASSLTGGALRGNIQYF.

For this clonotype: One base away lies a much larger clone, so this may be a sequencing read error. The chain carries TRBV4-3 and TRBJ2-1; TRBD1 matches 7 bases. Germline-derived CDR1 and CDR2 are LGHNA and YSLEER. V was pared by 1 base and J by 3 bases, with 6 bases of the junction left unmatched. The CDR3 covers 16 residues. CDR3 amino acids: CASSQGATGIYNEQFF. In DNA, the CDR3 is TGCGCCAGCAGCCAAGGTGCGACAGGGATCTACAATGAGCAGTTCTTC.

This clonotype was detected a few times. V gene TRBV5-1 combines with J gene TRBJ2-1, with 14 positions matching TRBD2. V lost 5 bases and J lost 8; bases outside the gene matches: 6. This CDR3 spans 15 amino acids. Per the germline V gene, CDR1 is SGHRS and CDR2 is YFSETQ. CDR3 in amino acids: CASRRTSGRTDEQFF. CDR3 in DNA: TGCGCCAGCAGGCGGACTAGCGGGAGGACAGATGAGCAGTTCTTC.

This clonotype was seen more than once but under ten times. The rearrangement uses TRBV24-1 and TRBJ2-5; D gene ambiguous. The V end was cut by 4 bases, the J end by 5 bases, with 1 base between. The CDR3 extends over 10 amino acids. Germline CDR1 KGHDR, CDR2 SFDVKD. The CDR3 reads CATSEETQYF. CDR3 in DNA: TGTGCCACCAGTGAGGAGACCCAGTACTTC.

CDR3 in DNA: TGTGCCAGCAGTTTTATTAAGGGCTCCATAACCATAGCTTCCTACGAGCAGTACTTC. It translates to CASSFIKGSITIASYEQYF. This chain joins TRBV6-8 and TRBJ2-7, with unresolved D. The germline gives CDR1 MNHGY, CDR2 SAAAGT. The CDR3 runs 19 residues. Trimming cost V 4 bases and J 1 base, with 26 bases left between them.

This clonotype was seen a few times. The chain recombines TRBV3-1 with TRBJ1-2, with 9 bases aligning to TRBD1. The CDR3 length is 18 residues. The trim removed 5 bases at V and 8 bases at J, leaving 21 bases unmatched. CDR1 LGHDT and CDR2 YNNKEL come from the germline V gene (reference sequence). The CDR3 sequence: CASSAEIRDRVSKRGYTF. The CDR3 DNA follows: TGTGCCAGCAGCGCAGAGATTCGGGACAGGGTGTCCAAACGGGGCTACACCTTC.

Only one count was recorded for this clonotype. This could be a read error, since a much larger clone is one nucleotide away. This chain links TRBV20-1 with TRBJ2-5; 7 bases map to TRBD2. The germline V gene encodes CDR1 DFQATT and CDR2 SNEGSKA (reference sequence). The V segment lost 3 bases and the J segment 4 bases; nucleotides outside the gene matches: 8. This CDR3 contains 14 residues. CDR3 nucleotide sequence: TGCAGTGCTAGCTCCGCGGGAGCGACAGAGACCCAGTACTTC. Translated: CSASSAGATETQYF.

The chain recombines TRBV24-1 with TRBJ2-5; TRBD1 aligns across 7 bases. Germline-derived CDR1 and CDR2 are KGHDR and SFDVKD. The junction had 8 bases not matched to a gene; V was cut back by 6 bases and J by 2 bases. The CDR3 loop spans 15 amino acids. Here the CDR3 DNA reads TGTGCCACCAGTAGATCCGGGACAGCTCAAGAGACCCAGTACTTC. Translating gives CATSRSGTAQETQYF.

The rearrangement joins TRBV20-1 to TRBJ2-3, with TRBD2 as a possible D gene (5 bases). The length of the CDR3 is 15 residues. With 0 bases removed from V and 6 bases from J, the gap between germline ends came to 16 bases. The V gene's germline CDR1 is DFQATT and CDR2 SNEGSKA (reference sequence). The DNA for the CDR3 is TGCAGTGCTAGAGATCTTGTCGGGAATGTGGATACGCAGTATTTT. It specifies CSARDLVGNVDTQYF.

The V and J genes are TRBV20-1 and TRBJ2-7; TRBD2 aligns across 8 bases. Germline V gene lookup returns CDR1 DFQATT and CDR2 SNEGSKA (reference sequence). The CDR3 runs 21 residues. V lost 6 bases, J lost 0 bases, and 28 bases stayed unmatched. CDR3 sequence reads: CSAARGGPLAGQTSSSYEQYF. CDR3 DNA sequence: TGCAGTGCCGCCCGAGGTGGGCCTCTAGCGGGCCAAACCTCCAGCTCCTACGAGCAGTACTTC.

The J gene is TRBJ2-7, the V gene TRBV19, with D hard to call. The germline V and J ends were trimmed by 7 bases and 4 bases, with 5 bases remaining between them. The CDR3 sequence is 10 residues long. Germline V gene data show CDR1 as LNHDA and CDR2 as SQIVND (reference sequence). The CDR3 DNA reads TGTGCCAGTACGAGGTACGAGCAGTACTTC. This gives the protein CASTRYEQYF.

The V and J genes are TRBV9 and TRBJ2-3; a possible D gene is TRBD1 (5 bases). V was trimmed by 4 bases and J by 3 bases, leaving 12 bases between them. Looked up from germline, CDR1 is SGDLS and CDR2 is YYNGEE. There are 14 residues in the CDR3. This chain's CDR3 is CASSRVGATDTQYF. The CDR3 DNA is TGTGCCAGCAGCCGTGTTGGGGCAACAGATACGCAGTATTTT.

V usage is TRBV28 and J usage is TRBJ1-2; 8 positions match TRBD1. Germline V CDR1 and CDR2: MDHEN, SYDVKM. Unmatched junction bases numbered 27, after V lost 7 bases and J lost 11 bases. This CDR3 has 18 amino acids. For the CDR3, the DNA is TGTGCCAGCATTGGCAGGGGGCAGGGGGCTCACGTCACTCGTGGTTACACCTTC. Its translation: CASIGRGQGAHVTRGYTF.

This clonotype was seen a few times. This chain connects TRBV28 to TRBJ2-4; 11 positions agree with TRBD1. The last part of the DNA fits TRBJ2-5 better; the J call may be wrong. CDR3 size: 15 residues. CDR1 is MDHEN and CDR2 is SYDVKM in the germline V gene. The CDR3 here is CASSLPGTGGETQYF. CDR3 in DNA: TGTGCCAGCAGTTTACCGGGGACAGGGGGAGAGACCCAGTACTTC.